Each of the 28 T cell receptor beta chains below was sequenced from the same sample in a study of T cell responses to AZD1222 COVID-19 vaccine. The data were produced by immunoSEQ multiplex PCR, yet TCRdb's version contains in-frame clones alone and is incomplete. Of 98,000 or so clones in the sample, 70% to 90% were seen once. This specimen was peripheral blood, taken on day 0 of AZD1222 vaccination. The source of these receptors is an adult in good health.

This clone was detected only once. V usage is TRBV7-9 and J usage is TRBJ2-7; possible D gene TRBD2, 6 bases. The CDR3 loop spans 12 amino acids. Germline loops: CDR1 SEHNR, CDR2 FQNEAQ (reference sequence). V was clipped by 6 bases and J by 7 bases, with 13 bases between them. The CDR3 loop reads CASSPPGSEQYF. The CDR3 DNA reads TGTGCCAGCAGTCCCCCCGGGAGTGAGCAGTACTTC.

The rearrangement uses TRBV12-3 or TRBV12-4 and TRBJ2-2; D is tentatively TRBD1 or TRBD2 (5 bases each). The ends were cut back, 4 bases at V and 6 bases at J, with 6 bases in the middle. CDR3 length: 12 residues. The CDR3 DNA reads TGTGCCAGCAGTTGGGGACCCGGGGAGCTGTTTTTT. It yields the protein CASSWGPGELFF.

V gene TRBV5-1 combines with J gene TRBJ1-2; a possible D gene is TRBD1 (5 bases). In germline, CDR1 is SGHRS, CDR2 YFSETQ. This CDR3 is 14 amino acids long. V lost 6 bases and J lost 1, with 13 bases in between. The CDR3 DNA is TGCGCCAGCACTCCGGGGGGGAATAACTATGGCTACACCTTC. Translation gives CASTPGGNNYGYTF.

This chain uses TRBV18 with TRBJ1-3, with TRBD1 as a possible D gene (5 bases). Germline V gene lookup returns CDR1 KGHSH and CDR2 LQKENI. The CDR3 covers 14 residues. Trimming stripped 3 bases from V and 1 base from J, with 7 bases between. The CDR3 DNA follows: TGTGCCAGCTCACCGTGGGGGTCTGGAAACACCATATATTTT. This translates into CASSPWGSGNTIYF.

This sequence joins TRBV29-1 and TRBJ2-7, with D possibly being TRBD1 or TRBD2 (6 bases each). Germline V lookup: CDR1 SQVTM, CDR2 ANQGSEA. The CDR3 is 11 residues long. V was trimmed by 4 bases and J by 7 bases, leaving 11 bases between them. The CDR3 DNA sequence: TGCAGCGTTGTTGGGGGGCCAGAGCAGTACTTC. Translating it yields CSVVGGPEQYF.

V gene TRBV10-3 combines with J gene TRBJ1-1; D not resolved. CDR3 length: 12 amino acids. Germline CDR1 is ENHRY and CDR2 is SYGVKD. V was cut by 10 bases and J by 0 bases, with 9 bases left in between. The CDR3: CATGPLNTEAFF. The DNA for the CDR3 is TGTGCCACCGGACCTTTGAACACTGAAGCTTTCTTT.

This rearrangement joins TRBV7-2 to TRBJ2-2, with 11 bases lining up with TRBD2. V trimming: 5 bases; J trimming: 5 bases; junction bases outside the gene matches: 7. The germline V gene has CDR1 SGHTA and CDR2 FQGNSA. The CDR3 runs to 16 residues. CDR3 DNA sequence: TGTGCCAGCAGCCCAATAAGACTAGCGGGGACCGGGGAGCTGTTTTTT. It specifies CASSPIRLAGTGELFF.

The V gene is TRBV6-5, the J gene TRBJ1-2, with D perhaps TRBD1 (5 bases). The CDR3 runs 14 residues. With 0 bases removed from V and 4 bases from J, the gap between germline ends came to 9 bases. Germline assignment: CDR1 MNHEY and CDR2 SVGAGI. Written as DNA, the CDR3 is TGTGCCAGCAGTTACTCGACAGATTTCTATGGCTACACCTTC. It encodes CASSYSTDFYGYTF.

The V and J genes are TRBV6-5 and TRBJ1-1, with D uncertain. The CDR3 runs 13 residues. Germline V gene lookup returns CDR1 MNHEY and CDR2 SVGAGI. Trimming cost V 2 bases and J 5 bases, with 9 bases left between them. The DNA for the CDR3 is TGTGCCAGCAGTTACGGGATGGGAACTGAAGCTTTCTTT. Translated: CASSYGMGTEAFF.

The J gene is TRBJ2-5, the V gene TRBV5-6, with D tentatively TRBD1 (5 bases). The V end lost 4 bases, the J end lost 6 bases, and 19 bases lay between the germline ends. Per the germline V gene, CDR1 is SGHDT and CDR2 is YYEEEE. The CDR3 runs 15 residues. The CDR3 here is CASSQGSGPLKTQYF. For the CDR3, the DNA is TGTGCCAGCAGCCAAGGCTCAGGGCCCTTAAAGACCCAGTACTTC.

The chain recombines TRBV5-8 with TRBJ2-7; D may be TRBD1 (6 bases). The CDR3 runs to 15 residues. V lost 0 bases to trimming and J lost 4 bases, with 14 bases between them. CDR1 SGHTS and CDR2 YDEGEE come from the germline V gene. CDR3 region: CASSLVSRGVYEQYF. As DNA, the CDR3 is TGTGCCAGCAGCTTGGTATCCAGGGGTGTGTACGAGCAGTACTTC.

This clone occurred once. The chain uses TRBV6-5 and TRBJ2-5; D call uncertain. Germline V gene sequence: CDR1 MNHEY, CDR2 SVGAGI. The CDR3 contains 14 residues. V was pared by 6 bases and J by 0 bases, with 11 bases between. DNA for the CDR3: TGTGCCAGCAGACCAAGACGGTACCAAGAGACCCAGTACTTC. It encodes CASRPRRYQETQYF.

This chain links TRBV2 with TRBJ1-4, with D maybe TRBD1 (6 bases). This CDR3 has 17 residues. Germline values: CDR1 SNHLY, CDR2 FYNNEI. V was cut by 9 bases and J by 7 bases, with 27 bases left in between. CDR3 region: CASYSMKRTGSGEKLFF. The DNA of the CDR3 is TGTGCCAGTTATTCGATGAAAAGAACAGGGTCCGGTGAAAAACTGTTTTTT.

This chain uses TRBV27 with TRBJ1-5, with 11 positions matching TRBD1. Looked up from germline, CDR1 is MNHEY and CDR2 is SMNVEV (reference sequence). V lost 5 bases and J lost 0; bases outside the gene matches: 6. This CDR3 has 17 residues. CDR3 in amino acids: CASSGTGGFLSNQPQHF. CDR3 DNA: TGTGCCAGCAGTGGGACAGGGGGATTCCTTAGCAATCAGCCCCAGCATTTT.

This clone has more than one count but fewer than ten. This chain links TRBV2 with TRBJ2-1; D is uncertain. The ends were cut back, 3 bases at V and 2 bases at J, with 5 bases in the middle. This CDR3 has 13 amino acids. Looked up from germline, CDR1 is SNHLY and CDR2 is FYNNEI. The CDR3 region has the DNA TGTGCCAGCAGTGAGGGTACCTACAATGAGCAGTTCTTC. Protein product: CASSEGTYNEQFF.

This sequence joins TRBV6-5 and TRBJ1-2; D call uncertain. V lost 7 bases and J 4 bases, leaving 19 bases between the germline ends. This CDR3 comprises 15 residues. CDR1 and CDR2 from the germline V gene are MNHEY and SVGAGI. The chain's CDR3 is CASTRMGNPRYGYTF. In DNA form, the CDR3 reads TGTGCCAGCACCAGAATGGGGAACCCCCGCTATGGCTACACCTTC.

The chain couples TRBV14 to TRBJ1-1; 7 bases match TRBD1. Germline assignment: CDR1 SGHDN and CDR2 FVKESK. The J segment lost 0 bases and the V segment lost 0 bases, leaving 4 bases of the junction unmatched. The CDR3 spans 16 residues. The CDR3 sequence is CASSQDLGTVNTEAFF. CDR3 nucleotides: TGTGCCAGCAGCCAAGATCTTGGGACAGTGAACACTGAAGCTTTCTTT.

The chain couples TRBV12-3 or TRBV12-4 to TRBJ2-1; D is tentatively TRBD1 or TRBD2 (5 bases each). The CDR3 extends over 12 amino acids. The V end lost 6 bases, the J end lost 6 bases, and 9 bases lay between the germline ends. CDR3 sequence: CASRVGGNEQFF. CDR3 DNA: TGTGCCAGCAGGGTTGGGGGCAATGAGCAGTTCTTC.

The rearrangement links TRBV27 to TRBJ1-2; D is unresolved. The CDR3 length is 15 residues. V shed 8 bases and J shed 4 bases, with 20 bases lying between them. Germline loops: CDR1 MNHEY, CDR2 SMNVEV (reference sequence). The CDR3 DNA is TGTGCCAGCGGGTACGAGGCGGGGATCGTCTATGGCTACACCTTC. Residues: CASGYEAGIVYGYTF.

This rearrangement joins TRBV11-2 to TRBJ2-7; 9 nucleotides align to TRBD1. Germline V lookup: CDR1 SGHAT, CDR2 FQNNGV. There are 15 residues in the CDR3. J lost 2 bases, V lost 6 bases, and 8 bases had no gene match. The CDR3 loop is CASSRTGQGPYEQYF. CDR3 DNA: TGTGCCAGCAGTCGAACGGGACAGGGTCCCTACGAGCAGTACTTC.

V gene TRBV6-5 combines with J gene TRBJ2-5; 8 bases map to TRBD2. This CDR3 comprises 13 residues. CDR1 MNHEY and CDR2 SVGAGI come from the germline V gene. With V trimmed by 6 bases and J by 3 bases, 3 bases remained unmatched. In DNA, the CDR3 is TGTGCCAGCAGGGGACTAGTGGAAGAGACCCAGTACTTC. Amino acid sequence: CASRGLVEETQYF.

The rearrangement uses TRBV7-9 and TRBJ2-1, with TRBD1 as a possible D gene (5 bases). The V end was cut by 0 bases, the J end by 9 bases, with 12 bases between. This CDR3 contains 14 residues. Germline CDR1 and CDR2: SEHNR and FQNEAQ (reference sequence). The CDR3 nucleotides read TGTGCCAGCAGCTTAGCGGGCCTCCAGGGTGAGCAGTTCTTC. As protein: CASSLAGLQGEQFF.

The chain joins TRBV7-9 to TRBJ1-5; possibly TRBD1 for D (6 bases). V lost 0 bases, J lost 2 bases, and 8 bases lay in between. The CDR3 has 15 amino acids. CDR1 is SEHNR, CDR2 FQNEAQ, per germline (reference sequence). CDR3 protein: CASSLAGGRNQPQHF. CDR3 nucleotide sequence: TGTGCCAGCAGCTTAGCGGGGGGCCGCAATCAGCCCCAGCATTTT. Full variable domain (remainder filled in from reference TRBV7-9 and TRBJ1-5): DTGVSQNPRHKITKRGQNVTFRCDPISEHNRLYWYRQTLGQGPEFLTYFQNEAQLEKSRLLSDRFSAERPKGSFSTLEIQRTEQGDSAMYLCASSLAGGRNQPQHFGDGTRLSIL.

V usage is TRBV4-1 and J usage is TRBJ1-4; no firm D call. Between the trimmed V and J ends, which lost 0 bases and 3 bases, there was a span of 8 bases. The CDR3 spans 15 residues. The V gene's germline CDR1 is MGHRA and CDR2 YSYEKL. CDR3 sequence (DNA): TGCGCCAGCAGCCAAGATTTGCGGGCTAATGAAAAACTGTTTTTT. Translation: CASSQDLRANEKLFF.

The chain joins TRBV5-1 to TRBJ2-7; no clear D. The V gene lost 1 base and the J gene lost 4 bases, with 9 bases spanning the gap. Germline V lookup: CDR1 SGHRS, CDR2 YFSETQ. The CDR3 loop spans 13 amino acids. The CDR3 loop is CASSLTSGYEQYF. DNA of the CDR3: TGCGCCAGCAGCTTGACTTCAGGATACGAGCAGTACTTC.

This sequence joins TRBV3-1 (or the pseudogene TRBV3-2) and TRBJ2-7, with a tentative D call TRBD1 (5 bases). The ends were cut back, 5 bases at V and 0 bases at J, with 11 bases in the middle. CDR3 length: 14 residues. Per the germline V gene, CDR1 is LGHDT and CDR2 is YNNKEL (reference sequence). This CDR3 is CASSSTGFSYEQYF. CDR3 coding DNA: TGTGCCAGCAGCTCCACAGGTTTCTCCTACGAGCAGTACTTC.

This sequence joins TRBV25-1 and TRBJ2-2; the D gene is possibly TRBD1 (6 bases). The CDR3 runs 14 residues. V was cut by 3 bases and J by 3 bases, with 8 bases left in between. Germline-derived CDR1 and CDR2 are MGHDK and SYGVNS. The CDR3 coding sequence is TGTGCCAGCAGTGAGACAGGATACACCGGGGAGCTGTTTTTT. This codes for CASSETGYTGELFF.

J is TRBJ1-2 and V is TRBV9, with 9 nucleotides matching TRBD1. Per germline, CDR1 SGDLS and CDR2 YYNGEE. V dropped 4 bases and J dropped 3; count of bases not matched to a gene: 4. The CDR3 has 14 residues. CDR3 amino acids: CASSSRQGDYGYTF. The CDR3 DNA sequence: TGTGCCAGCAGCTCTCGACAGGGGGACTATGGCTACACCTTC.